One and the same sample provided the 18 T cell receptor beta chains below, sequenced in a study of vaccination and CD4 T cells after COVID-19. Treatment given: approximately nine-day PBMC culture with coronavirus spike peptide pools or control peptides (ViraFEST assay). At the Johns Hopkins FTIC core, DNA taken from cultured CD4+ T cells was sequenced by way of the Oncomine TCR Beta short-read assay. From the PCR reads, TCRdb called clonotypes with MiXCR, one entry per CDR3 protein. The sample shows tens of thousands of distinct CDR3 sequences, around 48% of them seen only once. These receptors have no identified antigens. Source material: CD4+ T cells from blood, cultured in vitro. The receptors shown here come from a human donor who had recovered from COVID-19.

This clonotype was observed a single time. The chain links TRBV2 to TRBJ2-7; weak D call: TRBD1 (5 bases). CDR1 and CDR2 from the germline V gene are SNHLY and FYNNEI. The germline V and J ends were trimmed by 10 bases and 5 bases, with 12 bases remaining between them. The CDR3 spans 11 residues. The CDR3 nucleotides read TGTGCCACCTCCTTCAGGGACGAGCAGTACTTC. Its translation is CATSFRDEQYF.

This chain connects TRBV2 to TRBJ1-2; 9 nucleotides line up with TRBD1. With V trimmed by 4 bases and J by 3 bases, 3 bases remained unmatched. Germline CDR1 reads SNHLY; CDR2 reads FYNNEI. The CDR3 has 14 amino acids. The CDR3, as DNA: TGTGCCAGCAGTGCGGACAGGGGTGACTATGGCTACACCTTC. Its protein product is CASSADRGDYGYTF.

The CDR3 is CASSLAETRNYGYTF. As DNA, the CDR3 is TGCGCCAGCAGCTTGGCGGAAACACGGAACTATGGCTACACCTTC. This chain links TRBV5-1 with TRBJ1-2, with unresolved D. The CDR3 extends over 15 amino acids. V was trimmed by 0 bases and J by 2 bases, leaving 11 bases between them. From germline, CDR1 is SGHRS and CDR2 YFSETQ.

The gene calls are TRBV28 and TRBJ1-2; 7 bases match TRBD1. V lost 4 bases, J lost 3 bases, and 11 bases stayed unmatched. The CDR3 covers 16 residues. Germline V gene data show CDR1 as MDHEN and CDR2 as SYDVKM. Here the CDR3 DNA reads TGTGCCAGCAGTTCCTACGGGACAGCGTTATACTATGGCTACACCTTC. Translated, it gives CASSSYGTALYYGYTF.

A few counts support this clonotype. The chain is built from TRBV24-1 and TRBJ1-5; a weak D match, TRBD1 (5 bases). Looked up from germline, CDR1 is KGHDR and CDR2 is SFDVKD. The CDR3 is made up of 16 amino acids. V dropped 3 bases and J dropped 5 bases, with 16 bases sitting between them. The CDR3, as DNA: TGTGCCACCAGTGATATGGGGGTAGGTTGGGATCAGCCCCAGCATTTT. It encodes CATSDMGVGWDQPQHF.

The genes are TRBV20-1 and TRBJ1-5, with 12 nucleotides matching TRBD1. Germline CDR1 reads DFQATT; CDR2 reads SNEGSKA (reference sequence). The CDR3 sequence is 16 residues long. The ends lost 3 bases at V and 6 bases at J; junction bases unmatched: 9. The CDR3 DNA is TGCAGTGCTAGTCGAGACGGGACAGGGGGCTCTCAGCCCCAGCATTTT. Amino acid sequence: CSASRDGTGGSQPQHF.

The V call is TRBV6-1, the J call TRBJ1-5; TRBD1 agrees at 8 bases. Germline V CDR1 and CDR2: MNHNS, SASEGT. The length of the CDR3 is 15 residues. With V trimmed by 4 bases and J by 0 bases, 2 bases remained unmatched. The CDR3 DNA is TGTGCCAGCAGTGGACAGGGGTATAGCAATCAGCCCCAGCATTTT. This codes for CASSGQGYSNQPQHF.

This rearrangement joins TRBV6-1 to TRBJ1-2; possible D gene TRBD1, 6 bases. V lost 3 bases and J lost 1, with 12 bases in between. The CDR3 loop spans 15 amino acids. Germline V gene lookup returns CDR1 MNHNS and CDR2 SASEGT. CDR3 residues: CASSDQGTLNYGYTF. CDR3 in DNA: TGTGCCAGCAGTGACCAGGGGACCCTTAACTATGGCTACACCTTC.

DNA of the CDR3: TGTGCCAGCAGCACCCGGACAGGGGGCGGCGAGCAGTACTTC. It is translated as CASSTRTGGGEQYF. V is TRBV5-4 and J is TRBJ2-7, with TRBD1 identical over 11 bases. V was clipped by 4 bases and J by 6 bases; unmatched bases: 6. The CDR3 extends over 14 amino acids. The germline gives CDR1 SGHNT, CDR2 YYREEE (reference sequence).

This clonotype turned up a few times. This sequence joins TRBV19 and TRBJ2-1; tentatively, D is TRBD2 (5 bases). Trimming pared 3 bases from V and 9 bases from J, leaving 18 bases between. This CDR3 contains 15 residues. CDR1 and CDR2 from the germline V gene are LNHDA and SQIVND (reference sequence). CDR3 DNA sequence: TGTGCCAGTAGTATCGGCCAAGCCCCAAGCGGTGAGCAGTTCTTC. The encoded protein is CASSIGQAPSGEQFF.

J is TRBJ1-1 and V is TRBV5-1; TRBD1 aligns across 7 bases. V dropped 4 bases and J dropped 3; count of bases not matched to a gene: 3. The CDR3 has 13 amino acids. CDR1 is SGHRS and CDR2 is YFSETQ in the germline V gene. CDR3 sequence reads: CASSVTGYTEAFF. The CDR3, as DNA: TGCGCCAGCAGCGTGACAGGGTACACTGAAGCTTTCTTT. Using reference TRBV5-1 and TRBJ1-1 for the parts outside the CDR3, the full variable domain is KAGVTQTPRYLIKTRGQQVTLSCSPISGHRSVSWYQQTPGQGLQFLFEYFSETQRNKGNFPGRFSGRQFSNSRSEMNVSTLELGDSALYLCASSVTGYTEAFFGQGTRLTVV.

The chain is built from TRBV28 and TRBJ2-5; 8 bases fit TRBD2. CDR1 and CDR2 from the germline V gene are MDHEN and SYDVKM. V lost 4 bases and J lost 4; bases outside the gene matches: 11. This CDR3 has 16 amino acids. In DNA form, the CDR3 reads TGTGCCAGCAGTTCTCTCAGCGGGAGAGGGGTAGAGACCCAGTACTTC. Protein: CASSSLSGRGVETQYF.

This clonotype showed up just a few times. This rearrangement joins TRBV6-1 to TRBJ2-3; the match to TRBD2 covers 10 bases. Germline values: CDR1 MNHNS, CDR2 SASEGT. The CDR3 is made up of 15 amino acids. Losses at the gene ends were 8 bases for V and 2 bases for J; bases not matched to a gene: 7. CDR3 sequence (DNA): TGTGCCAGCGATCGACTAGCGGGTGACACAGATACGCAGTATTTT. Protein sequence: CASDRLAGDTDTQYF.

In this sample, this clonotype turned up a few times. The CDR3 DNA is TGCAGTGCTAGAATACCGGGCTTTGCCAAAAACATTCAGTACTTC. Its protein product is CSARIPGFAKNIQYF. The rearrangement links TRBV20-1 to TRBJ2-4; D is uncertain. The CDR3 contains 15 residues. V was shortened by 2 bases and J by 1 base, with 12 bases between the two germline ends. In germline, CDR1 is DFQATT, CDR2 SNEGSKA (reference sequence).

This clonotype was seen a handful of times. This chain joins TRBV6-1 and TRBJ1-1, with a tentative D call TRBD1 (6 bases). V was clipped by 5 bases and J by 6 bases, with 22 bases between them. Germline V gives CDR1 MNHNS, CDR2 SASEGT. CDR3 size: 16 residues. CDR3: CASSPGGPGTGSEAFF. CDR3 sequence (DNA): TGTGCCAGCAGTCCCGGGGGGCCAGGGACGGGTTCTGAAGCTTTCTTT.

As DNA, the CDR3 is TGCAGTGCTAGAGATAGTTCTGGAAATCAAGAGACCCAGTACTTC. As protein: CSARDSSGNQETQYF. J is TRBJ2-5 and V is TRBV20-1; no firm D call. V was shortened by 0 bases and J by 2 bases, with 13 bases between the two germline ends. CDR1 and CDR2 from the germline V gene are DFQATT and SNEGSKA (reference sequence). This CDR3 contains 15 residues.

The chain recombines TRBV27 with TRBJ2-1; TRBD2 might be the D (6 bases). From germline, CDR1 is MNHEY and CDR2 SMNVEV (reference sequence). Trimming removed 5 bases from V and 0 bases from J, with 11 bases in between. The CDR3 is made up of 15 amino acids. The CDR3 nucleotides are TGTGCCAGCAGTCGACCCGGGAGCTCCTACAATGAGCAGTTCTTC. It is translated as CASSRPGSSYNEQFF.

This clonotype was found a few times. The chain employs TRBV6-1 and TRBJ1-1; 11 positions match TRBD1. This CDR3 spans 17 amino acids. J lost 3 bases, V lost 7 bases, and 13 bases had no gene match. Germline V gene lookup returns CDR1 MNHNS and CDR2 SASEGT. The CDR3 region has the DNA TGTGCCAGCACACCTAGGACAGGGGGCGTCACGGACACTGAAGCTTTCTTT. Protein sequence: CASTPRTGGVTDTEAFF.